This T cell receptor beta chain was retrieved from a study of regulatory T cells in long-lasting Graves disease. Broader study findings: Persistent Graves' disease cases displayed lower TCR diversity than newly diagnosed ones.

The time point here: newly diagnosed GD, antithyroid drugs for less than 3 months. Scientists built the TCR library using RNA that was extracted from PBMCs. To note about this clonotype: The target antigen is unknown.

In building TCR beta libraries, iRepertoire HTBI primers were used together with Arm-PCR of CDR3 regions. TCRdb passed the multiplex PCR reads through MiXCR, listing each CDR3 protein once. This repertoire shows about 610,000 distinct CDR3 sequences, about 16% found once; its top ten account for approximately 12%. The CDR3 runs to 15 residues. Germline CDR1 and CDR2: DFQATT and SNEGSKA (reference sequence). Trimming pared 6 bases from V and 4 bases from J, leaving 19 bases between. A further study also used this sample, focusing on T cells in Graves' hyperthyroidism and ophthalmopathy. Per that study: Clinical symptoms, serum thyroxine and TRAb, thyroid ultrasound and orbital computed tomography together formed the diagnostic basis. The HTBI set primed first-round TCR CDR3 RT-PCR. In the blood, most expanded thyroid clonotypes above 0.001 appeared as well.

This TCR was recovered from a young man with Graves disease. V and J are TRBV20-1 and TRBJ2-1; no definite D call. The source was peripheral blood mononuclear cells (PBMCs), collected at new diagnosis, from a patient treated with antithyroid drugs. The CDR3 loop is CSAPQVFISYNEQFF. The CDR3 DNA is TGCAGTGCCCCCCAAGTATTTATTTCATACAATGAGCAGTTCTTC.